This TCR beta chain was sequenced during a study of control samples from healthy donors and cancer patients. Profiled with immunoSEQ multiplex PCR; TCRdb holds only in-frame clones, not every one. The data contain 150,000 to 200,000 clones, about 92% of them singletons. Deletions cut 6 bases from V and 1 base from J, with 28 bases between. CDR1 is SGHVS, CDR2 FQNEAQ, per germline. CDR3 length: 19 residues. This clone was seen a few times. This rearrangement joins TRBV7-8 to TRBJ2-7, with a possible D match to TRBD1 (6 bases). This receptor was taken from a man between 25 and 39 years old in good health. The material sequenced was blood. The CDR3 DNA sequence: TGTGCCAGCAGGTCGTCTAGGGGGATAACCACGAAATTTTCCTACGAGCAGTACTTC. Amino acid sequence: CASRSSRGITTKFSYEQYF. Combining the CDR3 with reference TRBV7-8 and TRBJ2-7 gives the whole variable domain GAGVSQSPRYKVAKRGQDVALRCDPISGHVSLFWYQQALGQGPEFLTYFQNEAQLDKSGLPSDRFFAERPEGSVSTLKIQRTQQEDSAVYLCASRSSRGITTKFSYEQYFGPGTRLTVT.